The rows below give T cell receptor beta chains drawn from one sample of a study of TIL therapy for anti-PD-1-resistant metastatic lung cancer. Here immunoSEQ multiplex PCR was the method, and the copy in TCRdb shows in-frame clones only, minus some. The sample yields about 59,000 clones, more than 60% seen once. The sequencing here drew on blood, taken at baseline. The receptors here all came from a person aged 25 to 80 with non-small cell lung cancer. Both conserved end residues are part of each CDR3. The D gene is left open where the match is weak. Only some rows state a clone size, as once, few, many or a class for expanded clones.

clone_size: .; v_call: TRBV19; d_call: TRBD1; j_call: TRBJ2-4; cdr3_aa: CASSKDRVKNIQYF; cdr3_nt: TGTGCCAGTAGTAAAGACAGGGTTAAAAACATTCAGTACTTC
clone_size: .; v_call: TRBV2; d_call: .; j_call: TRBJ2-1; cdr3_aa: CASSVGWEGDEQFF; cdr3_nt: TGTGCCAGCAGTGTGGGTTGGGAAGGGGACGAGCAGTTCTTC
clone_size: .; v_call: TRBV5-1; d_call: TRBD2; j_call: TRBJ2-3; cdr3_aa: CASSSLGRGEDTQYF; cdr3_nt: TGCGCCAGCAGCTCGCTCGGGCGGGGGGAGGATACGCAGTATTTT
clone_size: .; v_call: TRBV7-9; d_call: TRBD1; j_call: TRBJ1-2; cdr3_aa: CASSVGQEISYTF; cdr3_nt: TGTGCCAGCAGTGTGGGACAGGAAATATCCTACACCTTC
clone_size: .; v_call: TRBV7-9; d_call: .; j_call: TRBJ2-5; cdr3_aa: CASSPGVPGTQYF; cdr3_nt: TGTGCCAGCAGCCCTGGAGTACCTGGGACCCAGTACTTC
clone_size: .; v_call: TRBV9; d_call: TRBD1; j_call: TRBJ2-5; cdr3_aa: CASSVVGTGVETQYF; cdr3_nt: TGTGCCAGCAGCGTAGTAGGGACAGGGGTAGAGACCCAGTACTTC
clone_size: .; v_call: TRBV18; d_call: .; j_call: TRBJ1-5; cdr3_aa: CASSRRDANQPQHF; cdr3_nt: TGTGCCAGCTCCCGGCGGGACGCTAATCAGCCCCAGCATTTT
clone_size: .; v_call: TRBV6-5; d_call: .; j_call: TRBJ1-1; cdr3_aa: CASSYFGGRKDTEAFF; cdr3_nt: TGTGCCAGCAGTTACTTCGGTGGGCGGAAGGACACTGAAGCTTTCTTT
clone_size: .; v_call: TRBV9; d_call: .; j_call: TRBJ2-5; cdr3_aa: CASSVWLHQETQYF; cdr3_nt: TGTGCCAGCAGCGTATGGCTCCACCAAGAGACCCAGTACTTC
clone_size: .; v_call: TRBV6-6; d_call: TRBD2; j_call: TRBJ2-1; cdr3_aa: CASSSGTYNEQFF; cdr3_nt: TGTGCCAGCAGTAGCGGGACCTACAATGAGCAGTTCTTC
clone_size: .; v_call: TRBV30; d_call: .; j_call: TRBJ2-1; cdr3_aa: CAWTLRDPWNEQFF; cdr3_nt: TGTGCCTGGACCCTAAGGGACCCTTGGAATGAGCAGTTCTTC
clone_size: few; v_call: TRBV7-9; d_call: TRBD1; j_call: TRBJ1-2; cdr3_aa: CASSSQGATGYTF; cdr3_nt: TGTGCCAGCAGCTCACAGGGGGCGACTGGCTACACCTTC
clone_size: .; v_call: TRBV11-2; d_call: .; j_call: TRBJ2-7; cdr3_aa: CASSTSGTMNYEQYF; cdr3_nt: TGTGCCAGCAGCACATCCGGGACGATGAACTACGAGCAGTACTTC
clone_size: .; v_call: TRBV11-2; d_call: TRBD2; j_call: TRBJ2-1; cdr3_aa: CASSLRSGTSRSNEQFF; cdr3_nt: TGTGCCAGCAGCCTCCGGTCCGGGACTAGCAGGAGCAATGAGCAGTTCTTC
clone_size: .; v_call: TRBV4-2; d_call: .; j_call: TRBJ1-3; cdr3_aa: CASSQDGSGQGWDTIYF; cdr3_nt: TGTGCCAGCAGCCAAGATGGTTCAGGGCAGGGTTGGGACACCATATATTTT
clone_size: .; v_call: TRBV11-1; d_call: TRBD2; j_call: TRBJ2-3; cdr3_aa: CASSQTLGLEFADTQYF; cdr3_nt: TGTGCCAGCAGCCAGACTTTGGGACTAGAATTTGCAGATACGCAGTATTTT
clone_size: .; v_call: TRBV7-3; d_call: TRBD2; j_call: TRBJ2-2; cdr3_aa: CASSPGTSGLTNTGELFF; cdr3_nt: TGTGCCAGCAGCCCCGGGACTAGCGGCCTGACGAACACCGGGGAGCTGTTTTTT
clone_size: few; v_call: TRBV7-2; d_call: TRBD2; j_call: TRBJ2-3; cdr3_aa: CASSLGWDYTQYTDTQYF; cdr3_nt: TGTGCCAGCAGCTTAGGATGGGACTACACACAATACACAGATACGCAGTATTTT
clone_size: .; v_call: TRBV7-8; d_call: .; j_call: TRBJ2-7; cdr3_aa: CASSLGRSGSYEQYF; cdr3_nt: TGTGCCAGCAGCTTAGGTAGGTCCGGCTCCTACGAGCAGTACTTC
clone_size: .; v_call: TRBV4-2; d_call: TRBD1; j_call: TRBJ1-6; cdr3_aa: CASSSLRGQGLSSPLHF; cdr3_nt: TGTGCCAGCAGCTCTCTAAGGGGGCAGGGCTTGAGTTCACCCCTCCACTTT
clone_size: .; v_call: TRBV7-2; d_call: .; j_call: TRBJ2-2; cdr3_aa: CASSFGIANTGELFF; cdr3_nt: TGTGCCAGCAGCTTCGGGATCGCGAACACCGGGGAGCTGTTTTTT
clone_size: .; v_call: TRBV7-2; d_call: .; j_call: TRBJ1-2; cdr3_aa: CASSLGGAHGYTF; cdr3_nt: TGTGCCAGCAGCTTAGGGGGGGCTCATGGCTACACCTTC
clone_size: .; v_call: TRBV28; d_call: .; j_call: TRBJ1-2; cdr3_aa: CASSLSPLARSYGYTF; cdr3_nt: TGTGCCAGCAGTTTATCGCCCCTCGCAAGGAGCTATGGCTACACCTTC
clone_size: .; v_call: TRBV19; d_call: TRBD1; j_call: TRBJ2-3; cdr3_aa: CASNIGQDYTDTQYF; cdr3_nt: TGTGCCAGTAATATCGGACAGGATTACACAGATACGCAGTATTTT
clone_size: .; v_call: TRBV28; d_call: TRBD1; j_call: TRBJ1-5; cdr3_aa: CASTTTGRQPQHF; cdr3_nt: TGTGCCAGCACCACGACAGGGAGGCAGCCCCAGCATTTT
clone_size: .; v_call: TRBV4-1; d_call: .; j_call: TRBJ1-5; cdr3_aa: CASSQGVVGSQPQHF; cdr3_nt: TGCGCCAGCAGCCAAGGTGTTGTGGGGAGTCAGCCCCAGCATTTT
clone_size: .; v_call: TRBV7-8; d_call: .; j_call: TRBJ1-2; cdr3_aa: CASTSRRFSNYGYTF; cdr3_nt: TGTGCCAGCACCTCCCGACGGTTTTCTAACTATGGCTACACCTTC
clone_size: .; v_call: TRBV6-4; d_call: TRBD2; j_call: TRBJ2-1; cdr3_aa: CASSLSGGAWNEQFF; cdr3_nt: TGTGCCAGCAGTTTGAGCGGGGGGGCTTGGAATGAGCAGTTCTTC
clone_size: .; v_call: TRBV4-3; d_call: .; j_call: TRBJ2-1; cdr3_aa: CASSQFIQGGGYNEQFF; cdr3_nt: TGCGCCAGCAGCCAATTTATTCAGGGGGGCGGCTACAATGAGCAGTTCTTC
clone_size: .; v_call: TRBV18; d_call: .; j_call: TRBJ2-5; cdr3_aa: CASSSQGYQETQYF; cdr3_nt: TGTGCCAGCTCTTCACAGGGCTACCAAGAGACCCAGTACTTC
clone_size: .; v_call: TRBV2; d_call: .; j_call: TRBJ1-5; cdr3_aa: CASSEAHPLINQPQHF; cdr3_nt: TGTGCCAGCAGTGAAGCGCACCCCCTTATCAATCAGCCCCAGCATTTT
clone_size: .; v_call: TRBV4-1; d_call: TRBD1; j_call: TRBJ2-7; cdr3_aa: CASSHPSPGQRHEQYF; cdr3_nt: TGCGCCAGCAGCCATCCTTCTCCGGGACAGAGACACGAGCAGTACTTC
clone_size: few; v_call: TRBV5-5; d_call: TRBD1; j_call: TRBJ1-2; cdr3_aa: CASNPPGTGFYGYTF; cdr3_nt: TGTGCCAGCAACCCGCCCGGGACAGGATTCTATGGCTACACCTTC
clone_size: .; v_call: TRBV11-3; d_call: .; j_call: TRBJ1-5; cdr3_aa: CASSPQGGGWNQPQHF; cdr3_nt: TGTGCCAGCAGCCCCCAAGGGGGGGGCTGGAATCAGCCCCAGCATTTT
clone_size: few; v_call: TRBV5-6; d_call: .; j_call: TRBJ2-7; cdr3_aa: CASSISYEQYF; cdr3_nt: TGTGCCAGCAGTATCTCCTACGAGCAGTACTTC
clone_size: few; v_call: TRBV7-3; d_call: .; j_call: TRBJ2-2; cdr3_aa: CASSLEVNTGELFF; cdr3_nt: TGTGCCAGCAGCTTAGAAGTTAACACCGGGGAGCTGTTTTTT
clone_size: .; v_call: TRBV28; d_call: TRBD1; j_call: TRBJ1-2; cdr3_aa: CASSLRTGSLGYGYTF; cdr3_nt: TGTGCCAGCAGTTTAAGGACAGGTTCCCTCGGTTATGGCTACACCTTC
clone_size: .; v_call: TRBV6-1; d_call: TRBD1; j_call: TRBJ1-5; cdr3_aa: CASSEGQGEGQPQHF; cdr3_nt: TGTGCCAGCAGTGAAGGGCAGGGGGAGGGCCAGCCCCAGCATTTT
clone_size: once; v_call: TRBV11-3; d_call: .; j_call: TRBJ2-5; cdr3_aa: CASSLGSPGPQETQYF; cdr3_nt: TGTGCCAGCAGCTTAGGGTCTCCGGGACCTCAAGAGACCCAGTACTTC
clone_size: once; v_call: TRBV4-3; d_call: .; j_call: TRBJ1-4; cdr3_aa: CASSEIRGGGEKLFF; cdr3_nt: TGCGCCAGCAGCGAGATCAGGGGAGGGGGTGAAAAACTGTTTTTT
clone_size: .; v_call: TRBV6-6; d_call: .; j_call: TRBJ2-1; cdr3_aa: CASSFTGTPYNEQFF; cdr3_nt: TGTGCCAGCAGTTTCACCGGGACCCCGTACAATGAGCAGTTCTTC
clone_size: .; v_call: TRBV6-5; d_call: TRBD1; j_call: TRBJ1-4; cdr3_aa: CASSYQGQASNEKLFF; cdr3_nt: TGTGCCAGCAGTTACCAGGGACAGGCGTCTAATGAAAAACTGTTTTTT
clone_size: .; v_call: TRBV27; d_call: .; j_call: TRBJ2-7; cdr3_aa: CASSLRSSAYEQYF; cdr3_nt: TGTGCCAGCAGTTTAAGGTCCAGCGCCTACGAGCAGTACTTC
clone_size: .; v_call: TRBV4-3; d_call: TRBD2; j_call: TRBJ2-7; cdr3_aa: CASSPVAGGPMAYEQYF; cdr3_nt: TGCGCCAGCAGCCCGGTAGCGGGAGGGCCAATGGCCTACGAGCAGTACTTC
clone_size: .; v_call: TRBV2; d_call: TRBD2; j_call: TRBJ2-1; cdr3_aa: CASGRERGVENEQFF; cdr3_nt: TGTGCCAGCGGGCGGGAGCGGGGGGTGGAGAATGAGCAGTTCTTC
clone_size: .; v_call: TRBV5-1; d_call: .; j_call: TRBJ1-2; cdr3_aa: CASRVTGTHNYGYTF; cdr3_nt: TGCGCCAGCAGAGTCACGGGGACCCATAACTATGGCTACACCTTC
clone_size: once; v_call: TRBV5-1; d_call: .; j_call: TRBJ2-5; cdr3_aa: CASSLRTAQETQYF; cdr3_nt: TGCGCCAGCAGCTTGAGGACAGCTCAAGAGACCCAGTACTTC
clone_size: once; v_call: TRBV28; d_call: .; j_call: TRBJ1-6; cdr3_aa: CASSFFDRYYNSPLHF; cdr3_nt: TGTGCCAGCAGTTTCTTCGACAGATACTATAATTCACCCCTCCACTTT
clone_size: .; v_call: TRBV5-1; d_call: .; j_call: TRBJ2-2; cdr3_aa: CASSLDPANTGELFF; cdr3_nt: TGCGCCAGCAGCTTGGATCCTGCGAACACCGGGGAGCTGTTTTTT
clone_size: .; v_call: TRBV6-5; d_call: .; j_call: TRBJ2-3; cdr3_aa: CASELGESTDTQYF; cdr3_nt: TGTGCTTCGGAATTGGGAGAAAGCACAGATACGCAGTATTTT
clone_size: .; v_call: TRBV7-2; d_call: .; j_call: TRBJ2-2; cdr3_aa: CASSGFGPGELFF; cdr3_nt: TGTGCCAGCAGCGGTTTTGGCCCCGGGGAGCTGTTTTTT
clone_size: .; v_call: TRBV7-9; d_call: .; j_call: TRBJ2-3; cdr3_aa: CASRSSTDTQYF; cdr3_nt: TGTGCCAGCAGGTCTAGCACAGATACGCAGTATTTT
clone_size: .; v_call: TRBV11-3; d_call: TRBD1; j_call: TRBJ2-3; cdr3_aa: CASSPGQGRPDTQYF; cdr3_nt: TGTGCCAGCAGCCCTGGACAGGGAAGGCCTGATACGCAGTATTTT
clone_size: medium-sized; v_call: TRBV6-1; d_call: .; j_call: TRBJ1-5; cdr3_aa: CASTFLRGEAQPQHF; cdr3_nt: TGTGCCAGCACCTTCCTCCGAGGGGAGGCTCAGCCCCAGCATTTT